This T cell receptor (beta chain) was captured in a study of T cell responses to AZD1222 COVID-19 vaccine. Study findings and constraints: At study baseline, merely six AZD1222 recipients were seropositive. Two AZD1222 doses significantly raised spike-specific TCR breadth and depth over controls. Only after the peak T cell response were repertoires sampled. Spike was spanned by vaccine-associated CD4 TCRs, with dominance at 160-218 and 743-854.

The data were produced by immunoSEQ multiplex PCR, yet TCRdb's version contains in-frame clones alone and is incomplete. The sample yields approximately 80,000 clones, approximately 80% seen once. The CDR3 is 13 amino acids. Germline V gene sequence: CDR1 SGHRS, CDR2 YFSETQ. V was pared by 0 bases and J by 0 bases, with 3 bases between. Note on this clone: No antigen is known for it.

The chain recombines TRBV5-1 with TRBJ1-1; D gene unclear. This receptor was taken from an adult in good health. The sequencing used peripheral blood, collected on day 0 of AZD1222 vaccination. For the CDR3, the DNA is TGCGCCAGCAGCTTGGCGTTGAACACTGAAGCTTTCTTT. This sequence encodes CASSLALNTEAFF.